The clone carrying this TCR beta chain was counted a few times. The antigen is undetermined. TCR cDNA, made by 5'RACE template switching, carried an added universal primer site and UMIs. Via MiXCR, TCRdb re-called the 5' RACE reads, giving one row per CDR3 protein. The sample contains some 350,000 distinct CDR3 sequences, under 7.5% of which appear only once. These data are taken from a study of T cells after yellow fever vaccination. The study, taken as a whole, reports: The booster response re-showed most primary clones: around 97% CD4, about 89% CD8. The secondary response peaked faster, at day 5 versus 15, but was weaker.

The CDR3 runs to 15 residues. Trimming took off 2 bases at V and 10 bases at J, with 19 bases between the two ends. The chain has TRBV12-3 or TRBV12-4 and TRBJ2-3; no firm D call. This TCR was sampled from a man in his thirties or forties who received the YFV17D yellow fever vaccine. Sample: PBMCs, taken 5 days after the yellow fever booster vaccination. The CDR3, as DNA: TGTGCCAGCAGTTTACGGGTAATAGCCCCCTGGGCGCAGTATTTT. Translated, it gives CASSLRVIAPWAQYF.